These T cell receptor beta chains were read from a single sample in a study of beta chain features in type 1 diabetes. This table comes from immunoSEQ multiplex PCR, and its TCRdb copy is limited to in-frame clones, with some not included. The table shows around 300,000 clones, with 8% occurring only once. Sequenced sample: central memory CD4+ T cells from blood. Every receptor here comes from a young woman in good health. CDR3s include the opening cysteine and the closing phenylalanine or tryptophan. D genes are given only for firm matches. The size of a clone is reported for some rows only, either as once, few or many, or as a class for expanded clones.

>many|TRBJ2-7|TRBV15|-
CATSSGVGNEQYF
TGTGCCACCAGCAGTGGGGTAGGGAACGAGCAGTACTTC
>-|TRBJ1-2|TRBV6-1|TRBD1
CATSSWDRPGYGYTF
TGTGCCACCTCATCTTGGGACAGGCCCGGCTATGGCTACACCTTC
>few|TRBJ1-5|TRBV6-5|-
CASSFEQGSQPQHF
TGTGCCAGCAGTTTTGAACAGGGAAGCCAGCCCCAGCATTTT
>-|TRBJ2-1|TRBV7-8|TRBD1
CASSPFFGQDSYNEQFF
TGTGCCAGCAGCCCATTTTTTGGACAGGACTCCTACAATGAGCAGTTCTTC
>few|TRBJ1-1|TRBV7-2|-
CASSLTGTEAFF
TGTGCCAGCAGCTTAACGGGGACTGAAGCTTTCTTT
>-|TRBJ2-5|TRBV5-1|-
CASSFGIAETQYF
TGCGCCAGCAGCTTTGGCATAGCGGAGACCCAGTACTTC
>-|TRBJ1-2|TRBV5-4|-
CASSLYDSYGYTF
TGTGCCAGCAGCTTGTACGACAGTTATGGCTACACCTTC
>-|TRBJ2-7|TRBV19|-
CASSTRSEVYEQYF
TGTGCCAGTAGTACTAGGTCGGAGGTTTACGAGCAGTACTTC
>many|TRBJ1-4|TRBV18|-
CASSPRQGTTNEKLFF
TGTGCCAGCTCACCCCGTCAGGGGACAACTAATGAAAAACTGTTTTTT
>few|TRBJ2-4|TRBV6-5|-
CATGREAKNIQYF
TGTGCCACCGGTCGGGAGGCCAAAAACATTCAGTACTTC
>few|TRBJ2-3|TRBV7-9|-
CASSAQSADTQYF
TGTGCCAGCAGCGCTCAGTCGGCAGATACGCAGTATTTT
>few|TRBJ2-1|TRBV7-3|TRBD2
CASSFSSGDYNEQFF
TGTGCCAGCAGCTTTTCTAGCGGGGATTACAATGAGCAGTTCTTC
>few|TRBJ1-6|TRBV7-2|-
CASSLEQYVDSPLHF
-
>-|TRBJ2-5|TRBV28|-
CASADPGGPETQYF
TGTGCCAGCGCCGACCCCGGGGGGCCAGAGACCCAGTACTTC
>-|TRBJ2-1|TRBV6-5|TRBD2
CASSLAGLEQFF
TGTGCCAGCAGCCTAGCGGGACTTGAGCAGTTCTTC
>few|TRBJ2-3|TRBV4-1|TRBD1
CASSQGDRGRRLPTDTQYF
TGCGCCAGCAGCCAGGGGGACAGGGGTCGGCGCCTCCCGACAGATACGCAGTATTTT